This T cell receptor (beta chain) was recorded in a study of neurological immune-mediated disorders. Regarding time point: longitudinal time-point 1 (baseline). Study-level findings and limits: TCR clonal expansion peaked in HTLV-1-associated myelopathy patients and was lowest in multiple sclerosis patients. The absence of any CDR3 amino acid sequence shared by expanded clones across subjects suggests that repertoires were private in all groups.

By frequency in the sample, this clonotype is medium-sized. No antigen is known for it. CDR3 length equals 17 residues. Per the germline V gene, CDR1 is SGDLS and CDR2 is YYNGEE. With 3 bases clipped from V and 0 bases from J, the junction kept 9 bases outside the gene matches. With 10-nucleotide random UMIs included, cDNA was synthesized by 5'RACE. TCRdb independently ran MiXCR on the 5' RACE reads; one entry per CDR3 protein. The top ten clones hold about 1.6% of a sample with about 49,000 distinct CDR3 sequences, approximately 9.1% of them seen once. The sample consisted of PBMCs. This rearrangement joins TRBV9 to TRBJ2-3, with 8 positions matching TRBD2. The receptor was isolated from a woman in her forties in good health. CDR3 in amino acids: CASSEGLGGGSTDTQYF. In DNA, the CDR3 is TGTGCCAGCAGCGAAGGCCTCGGGGGGGGAAGCACAGATACGCAGTATTTT.